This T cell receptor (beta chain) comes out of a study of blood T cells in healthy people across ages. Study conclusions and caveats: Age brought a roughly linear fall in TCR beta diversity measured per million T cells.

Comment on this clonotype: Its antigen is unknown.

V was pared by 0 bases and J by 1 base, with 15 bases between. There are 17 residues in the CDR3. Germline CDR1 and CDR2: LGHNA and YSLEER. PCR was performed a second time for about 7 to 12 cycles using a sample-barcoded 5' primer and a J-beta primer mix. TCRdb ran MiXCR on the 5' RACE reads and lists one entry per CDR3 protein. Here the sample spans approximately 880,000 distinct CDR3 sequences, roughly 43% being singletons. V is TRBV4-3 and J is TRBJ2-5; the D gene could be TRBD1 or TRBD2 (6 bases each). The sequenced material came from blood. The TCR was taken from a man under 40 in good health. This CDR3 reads CASSQESGGPSQETQYF. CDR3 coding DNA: TGCGCCAGCAGCCAAGAGTCTGGGGGGCCAAGCCAAGAGACCCAGTACTTC.